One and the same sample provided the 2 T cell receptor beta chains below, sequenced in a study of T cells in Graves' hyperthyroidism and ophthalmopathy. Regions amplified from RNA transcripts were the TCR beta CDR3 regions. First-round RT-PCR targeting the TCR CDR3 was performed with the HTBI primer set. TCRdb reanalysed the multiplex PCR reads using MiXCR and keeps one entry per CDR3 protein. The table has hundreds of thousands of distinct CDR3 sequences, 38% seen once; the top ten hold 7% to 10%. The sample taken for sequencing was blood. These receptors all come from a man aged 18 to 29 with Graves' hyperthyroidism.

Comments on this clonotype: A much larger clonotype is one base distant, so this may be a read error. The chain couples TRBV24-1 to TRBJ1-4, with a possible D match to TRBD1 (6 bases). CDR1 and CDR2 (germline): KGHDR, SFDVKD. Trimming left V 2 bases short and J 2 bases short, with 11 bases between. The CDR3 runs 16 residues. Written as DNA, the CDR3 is TGTGCCACCAGTGATTCTGCAGGGGAGACTAATGAAAAACTGTTTTTT. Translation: CATSDSAGETNEKLFF.

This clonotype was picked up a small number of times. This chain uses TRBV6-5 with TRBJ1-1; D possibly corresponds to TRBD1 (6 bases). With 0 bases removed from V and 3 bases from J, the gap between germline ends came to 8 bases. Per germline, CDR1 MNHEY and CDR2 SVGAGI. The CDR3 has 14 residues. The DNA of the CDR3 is TGTGCCAGCAGTTACTCCTCAGGGGACACTGAAGCTTTCTTT. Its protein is CASSYSSGDTEAFF.